This paragraph covers one TCR beta chain sequence. Its antigen is as yet unknown. At one of its ends the junction is not consistent with the germline gene, which may arise from a read error. This specimen comes from a study of cytomegalovirus exposure and HLA in healthy donors. In the study overall: Among several hundred genotyped donors, around 82% fell in the Caucasian-associated ancestry cluster.

Germline lookup yields CDR1 MGHRA and CDR2 YSYEKL. The CDR3 loop spans 15 amino acids. Regarding the study as a whole: Reports indicate that TCR beta sequences accurately predicted the HLA-A and HLA-B alleles of most subjects. In an earlier analysis, most TCR beta V segments were productive about 87% or about 30% of the time. Clonal expansion was found to be greater in HLA-associated TCR beta chains than in equally common others in a later analysis.

The primer mix had 60 Vbeta and 13 Jbeta primers. The data were produced by immunoSEQ multiplex PCR, yet TCRdb's version contains in-frame clones alone and is incomplete. The sample includes roughly 57,000 clones. This chain uses TRBV4-1 with TRBJ1-3, with 8 bases matching TRBD1. Sequencing input: PBMCs. The TCR was taken from a woman aged 25 to 45 in good health and CMV-seropositive. CDR3 in amino acids: CASSAVQGAGNNIYF. In DNA form, the CDR3 reads TGCGCCAGCAGCGCTGTCCAGGGGGCTGGAAACAACATATATTTT.